This TCR beta chain comes out of a study of cytomegalovirus exposure and HLA in healthy donors. Points from the study as a whole: From TCR beta sequences, most subjects' HLA-A and HLA-B alleles were reportedly predicted accurately.

Regarding this clone: Antigen specificity is unknown.

The CDR3 loop spans 10 amino acids. Trimming cost V 3 bases and J 14 bases; bases outside gene matches: 4. Germline V gene data show CDR1 as DFQATT and CDR2 as SNEGSKA (reference sequence). A multiplex PCR was run with 60 Vbeta primers and 13 Jbeta primers. Clones were sequenced by immunoSEQ multiplex PCR, and TCRdb holds only the in-frame ones, with some missing. The profile shows around 280,000 clones, around 90% of them singletons. The clonotype comes from a woman younger than 30 in good health and CMV-seronegative. V is TRBV20-1 and J is TRBJ2-1; 7 nucleotides align to TRBD2. The sequenced sample was PBMCs. CDR3 loop: CSASGLGEFF. CDR3 coding DNA: TGCAGTGCTAGCGGACTAGGGGAGTTCTTC.